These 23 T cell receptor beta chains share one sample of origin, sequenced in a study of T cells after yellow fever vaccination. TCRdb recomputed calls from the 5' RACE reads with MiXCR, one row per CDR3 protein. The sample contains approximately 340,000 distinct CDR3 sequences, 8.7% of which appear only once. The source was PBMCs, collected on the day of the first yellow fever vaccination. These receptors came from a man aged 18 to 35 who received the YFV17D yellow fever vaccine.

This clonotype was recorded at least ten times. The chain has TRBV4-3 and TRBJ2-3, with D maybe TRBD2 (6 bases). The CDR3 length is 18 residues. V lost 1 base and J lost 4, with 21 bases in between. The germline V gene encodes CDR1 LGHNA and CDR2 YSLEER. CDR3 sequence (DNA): TGCGCCAGCAGCCAAGTCACGGGTATGGAGGGGTATTCAGATACGCAGTATTTT. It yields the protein CASSQVTGMEGYSDTQYF.

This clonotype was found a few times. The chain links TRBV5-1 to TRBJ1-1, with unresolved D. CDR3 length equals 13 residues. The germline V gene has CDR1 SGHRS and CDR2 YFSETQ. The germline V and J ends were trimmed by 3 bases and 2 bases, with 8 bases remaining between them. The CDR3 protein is CASSSGDNTEAFF. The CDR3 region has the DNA TGCGCCAGCAGCTCCGGAGATAACACTGAAGCTTTCTTT.

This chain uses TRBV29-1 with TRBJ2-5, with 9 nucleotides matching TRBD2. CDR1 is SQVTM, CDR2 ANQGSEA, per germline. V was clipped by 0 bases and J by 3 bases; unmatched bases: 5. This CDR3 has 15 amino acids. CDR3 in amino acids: CSVEDARLAEETQYF. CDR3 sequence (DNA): TGCAGCGTTGAAGATGCTAGACTAGCGGAAGAGACCCAGTACTTC.

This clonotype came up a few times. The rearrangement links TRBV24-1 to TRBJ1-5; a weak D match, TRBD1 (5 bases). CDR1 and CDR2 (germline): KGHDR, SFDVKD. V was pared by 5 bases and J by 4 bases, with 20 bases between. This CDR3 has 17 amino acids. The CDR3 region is CATSAAEGTLRNQPQHF. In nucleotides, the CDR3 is TGTGCCACCAGTGCTGCCGAGGGGACCCTTCGGAATCAGCCCCAGCATTTT.

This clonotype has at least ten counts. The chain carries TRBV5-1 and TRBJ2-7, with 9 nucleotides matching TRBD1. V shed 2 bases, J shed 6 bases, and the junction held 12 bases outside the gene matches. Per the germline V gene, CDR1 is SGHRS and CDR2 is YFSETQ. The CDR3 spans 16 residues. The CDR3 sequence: CASSLPGTGRIGEQYF. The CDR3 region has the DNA TGCGCCAGCAGCTTACCCGGGACAGGGAGAATCGGCGAGCAGTACTTC.

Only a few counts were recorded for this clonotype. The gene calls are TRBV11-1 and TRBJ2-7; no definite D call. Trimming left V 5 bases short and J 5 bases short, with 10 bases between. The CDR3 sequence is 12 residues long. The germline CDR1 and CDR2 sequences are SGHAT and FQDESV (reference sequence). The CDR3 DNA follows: TGTGCCAGCAGCCCGGGTACCGACGAGCAGTACGTC. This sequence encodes CASSPGTDEQYV.

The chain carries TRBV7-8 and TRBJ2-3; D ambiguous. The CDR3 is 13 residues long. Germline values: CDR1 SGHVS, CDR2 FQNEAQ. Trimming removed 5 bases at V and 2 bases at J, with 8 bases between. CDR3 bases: TGTGCCAGCAGCCCGCGATACACAGATACGCAGTATTTT. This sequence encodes CASSPRYTDTQYF.

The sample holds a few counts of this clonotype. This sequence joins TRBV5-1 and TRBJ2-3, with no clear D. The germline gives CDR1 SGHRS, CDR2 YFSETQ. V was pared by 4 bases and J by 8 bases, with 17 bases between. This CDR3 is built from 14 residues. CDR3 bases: TGCGCCAGCAGCCCTTCTAAGGCGACGGGTACGCAGTATTTT. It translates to CASSPSKATGTQYF.

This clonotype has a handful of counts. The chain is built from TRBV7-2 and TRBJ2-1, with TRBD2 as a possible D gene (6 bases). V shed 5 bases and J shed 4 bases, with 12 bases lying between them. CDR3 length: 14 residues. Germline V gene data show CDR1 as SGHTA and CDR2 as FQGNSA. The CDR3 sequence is CASSARLVYNEQFF. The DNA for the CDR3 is TGTGCCAGCAGCGCAAGACTAGTTTACAATGAGCAGTTCTTC.

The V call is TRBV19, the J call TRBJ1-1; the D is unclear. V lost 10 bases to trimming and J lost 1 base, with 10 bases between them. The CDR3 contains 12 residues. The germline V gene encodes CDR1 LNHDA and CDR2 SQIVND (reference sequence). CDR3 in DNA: TGTGCCACTATCCTCGGGAACACTGAAGCTTTCTTT. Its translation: CATILGNTEAFF.

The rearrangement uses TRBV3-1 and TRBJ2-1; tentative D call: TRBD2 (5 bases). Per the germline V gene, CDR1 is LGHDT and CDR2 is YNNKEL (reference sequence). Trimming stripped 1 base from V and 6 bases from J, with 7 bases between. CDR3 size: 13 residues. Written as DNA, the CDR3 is TGTGCCAGCAGCCAAGGAGCGGTCAATGAGCAGTTCTTC. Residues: CASSQGAVNEQFF.

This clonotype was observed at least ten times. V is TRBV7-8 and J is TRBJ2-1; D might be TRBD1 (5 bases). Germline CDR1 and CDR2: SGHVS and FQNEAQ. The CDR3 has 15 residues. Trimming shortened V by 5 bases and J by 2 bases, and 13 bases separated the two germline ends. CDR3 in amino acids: CASSLTGPPYNEQFF. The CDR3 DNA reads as TGTGCCAGCAGCCTTACAGGACCTCCCTACAATGAGCAGTTCTTC.

The CDR3 sequence: CASRPWGGGDLVAQYF. The DNA for the CDR3 is TGTGCCAGCCGCCCCTGGGGCGGGGGGGATTTAGTGGCCCAGTACTTC. This sequence joins TRBV6-2 or TRBV6-3 and TRBJ2-5; 9 bases line up with TRBD2. J was trimmed by 9 bases and V by 8 bases; bases with no gene match: 19. Germline V CDR1 and CDR2: MNHEY, SVGEGT. This CDR3 has 16 residues.

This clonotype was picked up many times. The CDR3 nucleotides are TGTGCCAGCAGCCCGACCTGGAGCGGGGCACTCACAGATACGCAGTATTTT. Protein sequence: CASSPTWSGALTDTQYF. V is TRBV7-2 and J is TRBJ2-3; 7 nucleotides agree with TRBD2. V lost 5 bases and J lost 2; bases outside the gene matches: 13. The CDR3 runs 17 residues. CDR1 is SGHTA and CDR2 is FQGNSA in the germline V gene.

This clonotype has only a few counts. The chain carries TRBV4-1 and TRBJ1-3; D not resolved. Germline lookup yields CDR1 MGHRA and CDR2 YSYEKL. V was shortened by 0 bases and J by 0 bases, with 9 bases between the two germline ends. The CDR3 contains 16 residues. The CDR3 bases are TGCGCCAGCAGCCAAGAGGTGGCCTCCTCTGGAAACACCATATATTTT. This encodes CASSQEVASSGNTIYF.

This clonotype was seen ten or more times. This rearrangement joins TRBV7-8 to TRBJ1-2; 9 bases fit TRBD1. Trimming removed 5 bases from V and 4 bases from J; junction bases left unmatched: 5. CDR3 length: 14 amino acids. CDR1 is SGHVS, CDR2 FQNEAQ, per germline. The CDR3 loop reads CASSEGQGIYGYTF. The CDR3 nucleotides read TGTGCCAGCAGCGAGGGACAGGGAATCTATGGCTACACCTTC.

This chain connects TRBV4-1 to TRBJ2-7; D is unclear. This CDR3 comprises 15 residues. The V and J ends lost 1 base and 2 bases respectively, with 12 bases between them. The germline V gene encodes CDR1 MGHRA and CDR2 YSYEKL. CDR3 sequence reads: CASSQGLAAPYEQYV. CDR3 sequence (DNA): TGCGCCAGCAGCCAAGGGCTCGCAGCTCCCTACGAGCAGTACGTC.

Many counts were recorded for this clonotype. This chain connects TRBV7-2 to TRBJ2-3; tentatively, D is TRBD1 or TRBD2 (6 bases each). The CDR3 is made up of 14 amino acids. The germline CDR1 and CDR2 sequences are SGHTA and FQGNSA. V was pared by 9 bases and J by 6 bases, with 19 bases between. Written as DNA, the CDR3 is TGTGCCAGTAGCCGGAGGGGGGCCCCGGATACGCAGTATTTT. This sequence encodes CASSRRGAPDTQYF.

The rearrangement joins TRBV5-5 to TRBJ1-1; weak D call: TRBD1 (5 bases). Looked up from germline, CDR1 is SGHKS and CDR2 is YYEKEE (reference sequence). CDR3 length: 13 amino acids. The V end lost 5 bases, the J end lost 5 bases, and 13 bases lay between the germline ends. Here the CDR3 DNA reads TGTGCCAGCAGTATGAGGGGTTTTACTGAAGCTTTCTTT. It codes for CASSMRGFTEAFF.

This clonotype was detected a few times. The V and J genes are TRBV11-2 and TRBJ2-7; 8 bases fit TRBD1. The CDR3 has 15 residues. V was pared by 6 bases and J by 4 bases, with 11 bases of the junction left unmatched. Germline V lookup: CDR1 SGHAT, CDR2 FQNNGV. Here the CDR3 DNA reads TGTGCCAGCAGGGACGCGAGGACAGGGAATTACGAGCAGTACTTC. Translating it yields CASRDARTGNYEQYF.

The CDR3 sequence: CSAQTGGNTEAFF. The DNA for the CDR3 is TGCAGTGCTCAGACAGGGGGGAACACTGAAGCTTTCTTT. V is TRBV20-1 and J is TRBJ1-1; 9 bases line up with TRBD1. This CDR3 comprises 13 residues. Trimming at V came to 5 bases and at J to 1 base, leaving 2 bases not matched to a gene. CDR1 DFQATT and CDR2 SNEGSKA come from the germline V gene (reference sequence).

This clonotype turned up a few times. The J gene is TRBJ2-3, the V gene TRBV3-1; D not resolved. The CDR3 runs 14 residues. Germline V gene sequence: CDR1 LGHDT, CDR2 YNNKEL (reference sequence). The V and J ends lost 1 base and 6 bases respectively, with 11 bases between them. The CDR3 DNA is TGTGCCAGCAGCCAAGGGCTAGTCGCGGATACGCAGTATTTT. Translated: CASSQGLVADTQYF.

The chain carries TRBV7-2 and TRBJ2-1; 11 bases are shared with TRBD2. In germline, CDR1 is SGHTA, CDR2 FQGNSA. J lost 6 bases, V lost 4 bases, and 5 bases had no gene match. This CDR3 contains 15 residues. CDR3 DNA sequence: TGTGCCAGCAGCTCCCGACTAGCGGGGCCCAATGAGCAGTTCTTC. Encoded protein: CASSSRLAGPNEQFF.